These T cell receptor beta chains were read from a single sample in a study of blood T cell repertoires in COVID-19. TCRdb's copy holds only in-frame clones and misses some; the assay was immunoSEQ multiplex PCR. Seen here are about 330,000 clones, around 87% observed once, and the top ten hold about 5%. Sequenced: PBMCs or T cells enriched from blood (not recorded which). These receptors all stem from a woman aged 25 to 39 who had recovered from COVID-19. The CDR3 runs from the conserved cysteine through the conserved F or W. D genes are given only for firm matches. Clone sizes are given selectively: once, few, many, or a class where the clone is expanded.

J,size,V,D,CDR3,DNA
TRBJ2-2,.,TRBV18,.,CASSPVEPETITGELFF,TGTGCCAGCTCACCGGTGGAACCGGAGACGATCACCGGGGAGCTGTTTTTT
TRBJ1-2,few,TRBV2,TRBD1,CASRPLQGGYGYTF,TGTGCCAGCAGGCCACTACAGGGGGGATATGGCTACACCTTC
TRBJ1-6,.,TRBV28,.,CASSPTVAVNSPLHF,TGTGCCAGCAGTCCTACAGTGGCAGTCAATTCACCCCTCCACTTT
TRBJ1-5,.,TRBV19,.,CASTGRREYNQPQHF,TGTGCCAGTACAGGTCGGAGGGAATACAATCAGCCCCAGCATTTT
TRBJ1-1,.,TRBV7-9,TRBD1,CASSPADRVYTEAFF,TGTGCCAGCAGCCCCGCGGACAGGGTTTACACTGAAGCTTTCTTT
TRBJ1-1,once,TRBV7-8,TRBD1,CASSSPNGQVGIHTEAFF,TGTGCCAGCAGCTCCCCGAACGGACAGGTTGGCATCCACACTGAAGCTTTCTTT
TRBJ2-2,.,TRBV27,TRBD1,CATSGTGLPGELFF,TGTGCCACCTCAGGGACAGGGCTACCCGGGGAGCTGTTTTTT
TRBJ1-2,.,TRBV4-2,.,CASSPSSGNYGYTF,TGTGCCAGCAGCCCATCCTCGGGGAACTATGGCTACACCTTC
TRBJ2-5,.,TRBV5-1,.,CASSLAEETQYF,TGCGCCAGCAGCTTGGCAGAAGAGACCCAGTACTTC
TRBJ2-5,.,TRBV24-1,TRBD1,CATSDLEGAKETQYF,TGTGCCACCAGTGATTTGGAGGGGGCGAAAGAGACCCAGTACTTC